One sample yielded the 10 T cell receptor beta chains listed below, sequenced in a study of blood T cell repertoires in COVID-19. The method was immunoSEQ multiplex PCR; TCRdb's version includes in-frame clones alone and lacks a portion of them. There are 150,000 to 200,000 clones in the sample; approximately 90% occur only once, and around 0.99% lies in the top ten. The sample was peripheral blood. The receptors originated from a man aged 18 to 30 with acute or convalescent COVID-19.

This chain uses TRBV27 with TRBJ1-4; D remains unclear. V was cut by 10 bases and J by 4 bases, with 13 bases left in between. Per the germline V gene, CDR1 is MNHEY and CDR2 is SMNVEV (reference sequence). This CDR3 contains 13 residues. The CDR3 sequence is CAIEEGCNEKLFF. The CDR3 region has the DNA TGTGCCATAGAGGAGGGATGTAATGAAAAACTGTTTTTT.

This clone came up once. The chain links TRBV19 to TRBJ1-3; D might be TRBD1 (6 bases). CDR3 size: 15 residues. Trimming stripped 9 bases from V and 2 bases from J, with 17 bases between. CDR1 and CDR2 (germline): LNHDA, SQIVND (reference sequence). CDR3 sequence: CASTEQGRTGNTIYF. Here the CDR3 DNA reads TGTGCCAGCACCGAACAGGGTAGGACTGGAAACACCATATATTTT.

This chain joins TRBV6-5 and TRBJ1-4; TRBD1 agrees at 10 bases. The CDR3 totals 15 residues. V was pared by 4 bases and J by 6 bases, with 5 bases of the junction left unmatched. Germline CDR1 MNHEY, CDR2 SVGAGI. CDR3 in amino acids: CASSSAGTGDEKLFF. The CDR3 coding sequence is TGTGCCAGCAGTTCGGCCGGGACAGGGGATGAAAAACTGTTTTTT.

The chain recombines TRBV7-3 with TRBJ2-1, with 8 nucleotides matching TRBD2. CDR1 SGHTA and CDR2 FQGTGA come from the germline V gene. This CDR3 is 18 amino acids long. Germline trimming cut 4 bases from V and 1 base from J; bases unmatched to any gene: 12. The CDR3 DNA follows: TGTGCCAGCAGCTCTGCTGGTCGGCGGGGGGCTTCCTACAATGAGCAGTTCTTC. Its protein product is CASSSAGRRGASYNEQFF.

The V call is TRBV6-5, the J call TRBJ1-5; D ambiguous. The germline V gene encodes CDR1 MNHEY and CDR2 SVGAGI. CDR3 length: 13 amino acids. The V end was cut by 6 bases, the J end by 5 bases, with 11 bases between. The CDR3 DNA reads TGTGCCAGCAGCCCCGCGGCGGATCAGCCCCAGCATTTT. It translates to CASSPAADQPQHF.

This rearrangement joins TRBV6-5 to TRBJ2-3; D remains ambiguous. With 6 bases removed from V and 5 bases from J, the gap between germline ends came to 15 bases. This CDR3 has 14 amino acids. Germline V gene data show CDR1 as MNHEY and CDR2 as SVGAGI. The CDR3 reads CASSHLLTGDTQYF. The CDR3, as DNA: TGTGCCAGCAGCCACCTTCTCACCGGAGATACGCAGTATTTT.

CDR3 coding DNA: TGCGCCAGCAGCATTGGACAGACAAACACTGAAGCTTTCTTT. Protein: CASSIGQTNTEAFF. This chain uses TRBV5-1 with TRBJ1-1; D is perhaps TRBD1 (6 bases). V dropped 4 bases and J dropped 2 bases, with 12 bases sitting between them. In germline, CDR1 is SGHRS, CDR2 YFSETQ. The CDR3 has 14 residues.

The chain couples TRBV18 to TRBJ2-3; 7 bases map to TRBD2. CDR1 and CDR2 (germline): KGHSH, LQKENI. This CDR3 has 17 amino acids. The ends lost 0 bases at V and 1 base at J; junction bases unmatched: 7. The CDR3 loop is CASSPPVNAGGTDTQYF. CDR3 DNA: TGTGCCAGCTCACCACCGGTTAACGCGGGGGGCACAGATACGCAGTATTTT.

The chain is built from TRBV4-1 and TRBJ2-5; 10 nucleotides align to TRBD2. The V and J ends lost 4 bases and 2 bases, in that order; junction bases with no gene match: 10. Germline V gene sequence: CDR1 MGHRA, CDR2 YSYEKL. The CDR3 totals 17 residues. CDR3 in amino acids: CASSPGAPSGGQETQYF. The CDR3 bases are TGCGCCAGCAGCCCAGGGGCCCCTAGCGGGGGTCAAGAGACCCAGTACTTC.

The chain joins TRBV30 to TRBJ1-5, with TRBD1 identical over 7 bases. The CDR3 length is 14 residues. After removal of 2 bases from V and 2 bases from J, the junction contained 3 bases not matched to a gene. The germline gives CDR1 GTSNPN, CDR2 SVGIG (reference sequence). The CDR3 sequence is CAWSHGQGNQPQHF. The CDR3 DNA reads TGTGCCTGGAGTCACGGACAGGGCAATCAGCCCCAGCATTTT.